Reported below is one T cell receptor (beta chain). Its antigen is not known. Assay used: immunoSEQ multiplex PCR; TCRdb lists only in-frame clones, some missing. Of 120,000 or so clones detected, about 88% appear once; the ten largest clones hold roughly a quarter. Trimming removed 5 bases at V and 6 bases at J, with 17 bases between. Germline V gene sequence: CDR1 LNHDA, CDR2 SQIVND (reference sequence). The CDR3 is 14 residues long. This entry belongs to a study of T cell responses to AZD1222 COVID-19 vaccine. General observations from the study: Vaccine-associated CD4 TCRs ranged over spike, dominating at 160-218 and 743-854. No repertoire was sampled before or during the peak T cell response, only after it. Clonal diversity may have been underestimated in mostly white British donors.

Specimen: peripheral blood, collected on day 0 of AZD1222 vaccination. The chain joins TRBV19 to TRBJ2-7; D ambiguous. This TCR came from an adult in good health. The CDR3: CASSGSAGPREQYF. The CDR3 nucleotides are TGTGCCAGTAGTGGGTCAGCAGGCCCCCGCGAGCAGTACTTC.